The 17 T cell receptor beta chains listed next were all sequenced from one sample in a study of identical twins. TCRdb re-derived calls from the 5' RACE reads in MiXCR, one entry per CDR3 protein. The sample has 450,000 or so distinct CDR3 sequences, approximately 24% seen once. The sample also formed part of further work on T cells expressing NK-cell markers.

The sample consisted of CD4+ T cells sorted from blood. The source of these receptors is a woman under 30 in good health.

This chain links TRBV7-2 with TRBJ1-1, with D possibly TRBD1 on 5 matching bases. CDR1 and CDR2 (germline): SGHTA, FQGNSA. CDR3 length equals 17 residues. Trimming took 3 bases from V and 1 from J, leaving 18 bases between them. CDR3: CASSLGGLIVGNTEAFF. DNA for the CDR3: TGTGCCAGCAGCTTGGGGGGATTGATCGTGGGGAACACTGAAGCTTTCTTT.

Comments on this clonotype: An end of the junction does not agree with germline; a read error may underlie this. The chain combines TRBV25-1 with TRBJ1-1, with D perhaps matching TRBD1 (6 bases). CDR3 size: 14 residues. CDR1 is MGHDK and CDR2 is SYGVNS in the germline V gene. CDR3 nucleotide sequence: TGTGCCAGCAGTACGACGGGGGCGAGAACTGAAGCTCTCTTT. Translated, it gives CASSTTGARTEALF.

This clonotype has more than one count but fewer than ten. This sequence joins TRBV5-1 and TRBJ2-6; D gene ambiguous. V shed 0 bases and J shed 0 bases, with 4 bases lying between them. Germline V lookup: CDR1 SGHRS, CDR2 YFSETQ. CDR3 length: 15 amino acids. The CDR3 DNA follows: TGCGCCAGCAGCTTGGACCGCTCTGGGGCCAACGTCCTGACTTTC. Its translation: CASSLDRSGANVLTF.

This clonotype showed up just a few times. The J gene is TRBJ2-2, the V gene TRBV20-1; possibly TRBD1 or TRBD2 for D (5 bases each). The V gene lost 0 bases and the J gene lost 7 bases, with 6 bases spanning the gap. Germline CDR1 reads DFQATT; CDR2 reads SNEGSKA (reference sequence). The CDR3 spans 12 residues. CDR3 in amino acids: CSAREGDGELFF. The DNA for the CDR3 is TGCAGTGCTAGAGAGGGGGACGGGGAGCTGTTTTTT.

This chain joins TRBV20-1 and TRBJ2-5; TRBD2 might be the D (6 bases). The CDR3 spans 16 residues. V lost 0 bases and J 3 bases, leaving 17 bases between the germline ends. Germline V gene lookup returns CDR1 DFQATT and CDR2 SNEGSKA (reference sequence). The CDR3 protein is CSARDRTTLSKETQYF. As DNA, the CDR3 is TGCAGTGCTAGAGATAGGACTACCTTGAGTAAAGAGACCCAGTACTTC.

This clonotype was counted between two and nine times. This chain connects TRBV15 to TRBJ1-4; 8 nucleotides align to TRBD1. V was pared by 3 bases and J by 2 bases, with 5 bases of the junction left unmatched. The CDR3 loop spans 16 amino acids. CDR1 and CDR2 from the germline V gene are LNHNV and YYDKDF (reference sequence). In DNA form, the CDR3 reads TGTGCCACCAGCAGCGGACCAGGGGGCACTAATGAAAAACTGTTTTTT. Translating gives CATSSGPGGTNEKLFF. Supplemented by reference TRBV15 and TRBJ1-4, the full variable domain reads DAMVIQNPRYQVTQFGKPVTLSCSQTLNHNVMYWYQQKSSQAPKLLFHYYDKDFNNEADTPDNFQSRRPNTSFCFLDIRSPGLGDTAMYLCATSSGPGGTNEKLFFGSGTQLSVL.

The sample holds a few counts of this clonotype. The chain recombines TRBV20-1 with TRBJ2-5; 9 bases match TRBD2. Unmatched junction bases numbered 7, after V lost 6 bases and J lost 2 bases. The CDR3 sequence is 14 residues long. Germline CDR1 and CDR2: DFQATT and SNEGSKA (reference sequence). The CDR3 here is CSAPRTSVQETQYF. In nucleotides, the CDR3 is TGCAGTGCCCCTCGGACTAGCGTACAAGAGACCCAGTACTTC.

This clonotype was seen repeatedly, ten times or more. The chain joins TRBV4-2 to TRBJ2-5; 14 bases align to TRBD2. The germline V gene has CDR1 LGHNA and CDR2 YNFKEQ. Losses at the gene ends were 4 bases for V and 4 bases for J; bases not matched to a gene: 8. The CDR3 sequence is 17 residues long. CDR3 protein: CASSPLGTSGGRETQYF. The CDR3 DNA follows: TGTGCCAGCAGCCCCCTCGGGACTAGCGGGGGAAGAGAGACCCAGTACTTC.

The sample holds a few counts of this clonotype. The gene calls are TRBV29-1 and TRBJ2-2; D not certain. This CDR3 has 12 residues. The germline V and J ends were trimmed by 2 bases and 6 bases, with 7 bases remaining between them. Per the germline V gene, CDR1 is SQVTM and CDR2 is ANQGSEA. CDR3 coding DNA: TGCAGCGTTGAACGTCAGGCCGGGGAGCTGTTTTTT. Translating it yields CSVERQAGELFF.

This rearrangement joins TRBV6-4 to TRBJ1-1, with 8 bases fitting TRBD1. The CDR3 length is 13 residues. Germline V gene lookup returns CDR1 MRHNA and CDR2 SNTAGT. Losses at the gene ends were 4 bases for V and 6 bases for J; bases not matched to a gene: 4. In nucleotides, the CDR3 is TGTGCCAGCAGTGCAGAGACAGGGGCTGAAGCTTTCTTT. Residues: CASSAETGAEAFF.

The J gene is TRBJ1-1, the V gene TRBV6-5; D ambiguous. Germline-derived CDR1 and CDR2 are MNHEY and SVGAGI. This CDR3 comprises 11 residues. Trimming removed 6 bases from V and 9 bases from J, with 11 bases in between. The CDR3 is CASSPGWKAFF. The CDR3 DNA reads TGTGCCAGCAGCCCCGGTTGGAAAGCTTTCTTT.

V and J are TRBV20-1 and TRBJ2-7; D remains ambiguous. CDR3 length: 11 residues. Germline CDR1 is DFQATT and CDR2 is SNEGSKA (reference sequence). Trimming left V 6 bases short and J 2 bases short, with 8 bases between. CDR3 nucleotide sequence: TGCAGTGCCAAACATACCTACGAGCAGTACTTC. This gives the protein CSAKHTYEQYF.

The J gene is TRBJ2-7, the V gene TRBV7-2; 7 bases are a match to TRBD2. With 4 bases clipped from V and 2 bases from J, the junction kept 8 bases outside the gene matches. Germline CDR1 SGHTA, CDR2 FQGNSA. The CDR3 extends over 15 amino acids. Here the CDR3 reads CASSSASGTAYEQYF. The CDR3 region has the DNA TGTGCCAGCAGCTCCGCTAGCGGTACCGCCTACGAGCAGTACTTC. Looking up the rest from reference TRBV7-2 and TRBJ2-7 gives the full variable domain: GAGVSQSPSNKVTEKGKDVELRCDPISGHTALYWYRQSLGQGLEFLIYFQGNSAPDKSGLPSDRFSAERTGGSVSTLTIQRTQQEDSAVYLCASSSASGTAYEQYFGPGTRLTVT.

J is TRBJ2-7 and V is TRBV18; possibly TRBD1 for D (6 bases). Germline V CDR1 and CDR2: KGHSH, LQKENI. This CDR3 is built from 13 residues. Trimming cost V 6 bases and J 5 bases, with 14 bases left between them. The CDR3 loop reads CASSRNRDNEQYF. The CDR3 bases are TGTGCCAGCTCCCGCAACCGGGACAACGAGCAGTACTTC. The whole variable domain, remainder taken from reference TRBV18 and TRBJ2-7, is NAGVMQNPRHLVRRRGQEARLRCSPMKGHSHVYWYRQLPEEGLKFMVYLQKENIIDESGMPKERFSAEFPKEGPSILRIQQVVRGDSAAYFCASSRNRDNEQYFGPGTRLTVT.

V is TRBV5-6 and J is TRBJ2-5; D is undetermined. CDR1 SGHDT and CDR2 YYEEEE come from the germline V gene. Trimming stripped 6 bases from V and 1 base from J, with 10 bases between. The CDR3 is 13 residues long. The CDR3 region is CASTLPPQETQYF. In nucleotides, the CDR3 is TGTGCCAGCACCCTCCCCCCCCAAGAGACCCAGTACTTC.

This clonotype was found a few times. The chain combines TRBV6-5 with TRBJ2-7; 9 bases line up with TRBD1. J lost 0 bases, V lost 2 bases, and 2 bases had no gene match. The CDR3 runs 15 residues. Germline V gene sequence: CDR1 MNHEY, CDR2 SVGAGI. CDR3 coding DNA: TGTGCCAGCAGTTACGGGACAGGGAGCTCCTACGAGCAGTACTTC. Protein sequence: CASSYGTGSSYEQYF.

This clonotype was seen only a few times. The junction shows a germline mismatch at one end, possibly a read error. The CDR3 loop reads CASSPGQGGNIGELFF. CDR3 DNA sequence: TGTGCCAGCAGTCCCGGACAGGGAGGAAACATCGGGGAGCTGTTTTTT. This chain uses TRBV12-3 or TRBV12-4 with TRBJ2-2, with TRBD1 matching 8 bases. This CDR3 is 16 amino acids long.